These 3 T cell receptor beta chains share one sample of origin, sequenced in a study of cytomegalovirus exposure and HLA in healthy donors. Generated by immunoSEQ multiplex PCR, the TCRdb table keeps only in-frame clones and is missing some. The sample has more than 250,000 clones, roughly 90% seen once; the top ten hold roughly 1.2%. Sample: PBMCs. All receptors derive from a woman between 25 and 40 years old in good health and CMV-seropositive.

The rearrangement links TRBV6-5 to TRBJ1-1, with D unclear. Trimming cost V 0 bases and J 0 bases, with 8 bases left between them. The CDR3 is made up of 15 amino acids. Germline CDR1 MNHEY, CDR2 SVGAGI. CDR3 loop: CASSYSWAMNTEAFF. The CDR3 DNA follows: TGTGCCAGCAGTTACTCGTGGGCTATGAACACTGAAGCTTTCTTT.

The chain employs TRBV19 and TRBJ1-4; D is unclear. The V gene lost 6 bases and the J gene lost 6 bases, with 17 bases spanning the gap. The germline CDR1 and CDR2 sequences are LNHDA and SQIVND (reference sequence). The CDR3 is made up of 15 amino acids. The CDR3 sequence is CASSHGPGPHEKLFF. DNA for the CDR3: TGTGCCAGTAGCCACGGTCCGGGTCCCCATGAAAAACTGTTTTTT.

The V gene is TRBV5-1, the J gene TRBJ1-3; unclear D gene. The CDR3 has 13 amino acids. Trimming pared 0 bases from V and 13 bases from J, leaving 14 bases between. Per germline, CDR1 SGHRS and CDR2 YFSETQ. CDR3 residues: CASSLDPGSRIYF. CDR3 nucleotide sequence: TGCGCCAGCAGCTTGGACCCCGGGAGCCGAATATATTTT.